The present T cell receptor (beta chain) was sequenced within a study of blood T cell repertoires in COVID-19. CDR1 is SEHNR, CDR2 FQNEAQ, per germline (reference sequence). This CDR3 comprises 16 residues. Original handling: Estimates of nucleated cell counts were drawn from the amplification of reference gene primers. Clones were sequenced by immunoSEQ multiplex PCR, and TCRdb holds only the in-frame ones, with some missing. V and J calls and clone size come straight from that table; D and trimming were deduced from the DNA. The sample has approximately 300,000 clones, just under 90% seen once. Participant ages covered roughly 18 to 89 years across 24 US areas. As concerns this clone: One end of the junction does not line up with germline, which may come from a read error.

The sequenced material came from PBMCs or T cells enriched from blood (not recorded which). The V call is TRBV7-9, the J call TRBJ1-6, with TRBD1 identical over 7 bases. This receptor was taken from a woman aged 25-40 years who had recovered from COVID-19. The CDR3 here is CASSVAPGTDNSPLHF. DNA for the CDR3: TGTGCCAGCAGCGTAGCGCCCGGGACAGATAATTCACCCCTCCACTTT.